The clone carrying this T cell receptor (beta chain) was seen many times. The antigen remains unidentified. The sample originates from a study of CD8 T cells in ankylosing spondylitis. Study results and caveats: Characteristic of ankylosing spondylitis blood, it appeared, was a TCR beta motif comprising several highly homologous variants. In the blood and synovial fluid of reactive arthritis, some motif variants had been previously reported.

The CDR3 is 14 amino acids. Trimming left V 3 bases short and J 1 base short, with 9 bases between. The V gene's germline CDR1 is LNHNV and CDR2 YYDKDF (reference sequence). Using quantitative 5'-RACE with molecular barcodes, the authors made TCR beta libraries. TCRdb re-called the 5' RACE reads with MiXCR, one entry per CDR3 protein. The profile shows about 270,000 distinct CDR3 sequences, roughly 32% of them singletons. The sequence was obtained from a male donor with ankylosing spondylitis or in good health (not recorded which). The chain carries TRBV15 and TRBJ1-2, with a weak D call TRBD1 (5 bases). Sequencing was performed on blood, either unsorted or a sorted T cell fraction (not recorded which). The DNA of the CDR3 is TGTGCCACCAGCAGGGCAGGGTTTAACTATGGCTACACCTTC. Translating it yields CATSRAGFNYGYTF. Combining the CDR3 with reference TRBV15 and TRBJ1-2 gives the whole variable domain DAMVIQNPRYQVTQFGKPVTLSCSQTLNHNVMYWYQQKSSQAPKLLFHYYDKDFNNEADTPDNFQSRRPNTSFCFLDIRSPGLGDTAMYLCATSRAGFNYGYTFGSGTRLTVV.